Listed below are T cell receptor beta chains from one sample, sequenced in a study of blood T cell repertoires in COVID-19. Using immunoSEQ multiplex PCR, the repertoire was profiled, and TCRdb retains in-frame clones only, with some absent. The sample holds a few hundred thousand clones, roughly 85% seen once. The specimen was peripheral blood. These receptors were taken from a woman in her late teens or twenties with acute or convalescent COVID-19. CDR3s include the opening cysteine and the closing phenylalanine or tryptophan. Fields, in order: D gene, V gene, J gene, clone size, CDR3 DNA, CDR3 protein. D genes are given only for firm matches. Clone size is given for some rows only: seen once, a few or many times, or a class if the clone is expanded.

TRBD2,TRBV2,TRBJ2-5,.,TGTGCCAGCAAGTGGGGGGGGAGTATGGAGACCCAGTACTTC,CASKWGGSMETQYF
.,TRBV2,TRBJ1-1,.,TGTGCCAGCAACGGTCTCGGGGACACTGAAGCTTTCTTT,CASNGLGDTEAFF
.,TRBV2,TRBJ1-2,.,TGTGCCAGCACAGGCAGGGATGGTAACGATGGCTACACCTTC,CASTGRDGNDGYTF
TRBD1,TRBV7-6,TRBJ2-7,.,TGTGCCAGCAGCGGGGACAGGGCCAGCGAGCAGTACTTC,CASSGDRASEQYF
TRBD1,TRBV28,TRBJ1-5,.,TGTGCCAGCAGTTTACCCCTCTACGCTACAGGGGGACAGAGCAATCAGCCCCAGCATTTT,CASSLPLYATGGQSNQPQHF
TRBD1,TRBV20-1,TRBJ2-7,.,TGCAGTGCTAGTTGGGCAGGGGGCTACGAGCAGTACTTC,CSASWAGGYEQYF
.,TRBV2,TRBJ2-7,.,TGTGCCAGCAGTGAAGCATGGGGAGGACTACCCTACGAGCAGTACTTC,CASSEAWGGLPYEQYF
.,TRBV5-1,TRBJ2-7,.,TGCGCCAGCAAGATGGAGGCCGACTCCTACGAGCAGTACTTC,CASKMEADSYEQYF
TRBD2,TRBV6-5,TRBJ2-3,.,TGTGCCAGCAGGAGACTAGCGGGGGGCACAGATACGCAGTATTTT,CASRRLAGGTDTQYF
TRBD1,TRBV5-1,TRBJ2-6,few,TGCGCCAGCAGCTTGGATCCAGGACAGGGGGCGCCTGGGGCCAACGTCCTGACTTTC,CASSLDPGQGAPGANVLTF
.,TRBV9,TRBJ1-1,few,TGTGCCAGCAGCCTAGAAGGGACAAGGGCTTTCTTT,CASSLEGTRAFF
.,TRBV18,TRBJ2-2,once,TGTGCCAGCTCAGCGGGACAGCTCCCCGGGGAGCTGTTTTTT,CASSAGQLPGELFF
TRBD1,TRBV28,TRBJ2-6,.,TGTGCCAGCAGACCGGACAGGCTTATCTCTGGGGCCAACGTCCTGACTTTC,CASRPDRLISGANVLTF
.,TRBV28,TRBJ2-3,.,TGTGCCAGCAGTCCCTCCAGCGGAATCACAGATACGCAGTATTTT,CASSPSSGITDTQYF
.,TRBV13,TRBJ2-2,.,TGTGCCAGCAGCTCTCAGGGGACCGGGGAGCTGTTTTTT,CASSSQGTGELFF
.,TRBV19,TRBJ1-5,.,TGTGCCAGTAGCCGGGGGGGGGTATTTAGCAATCAGCCCCAGCATTTT,CASSRGGVFSNQPQHF
TRBD2,TRBV28,TRBJ2-7,.,TGTGCCAGCAGATTAGCGGGACCCTCCTACGAGCAGTACTTC,CASRLAGPSYEQYF
.,TRBV10-3,TRBJ2-7,few,TGTGCCATCAGCGACTCAATGGGGGGAAGCGAGCAGTACTTC,CAISDSMGGSEQYF
.,TRBV28,TRBJ1-2,.,TGTGCCAGCAGTCCCCCCGGACCCCGAGGGGGCTACACCTTC,CASSPPGPRGGYTF
.,TRBV30,TRBJ2-6,.,TGTGCCTGGAGTGTGGGGCACAGCTCTGGGGCCAACGTCCTGACTTTC,CAWSVGHSSGANVLTF
.,TRBV12-5,TRBJ1-4,.,TGTGCTAGTGGTTTGGTAAAACAGGGTGGGACTAATGAAAAACTGTTTTTT,CASGLVKQGGTNEKLFF
.,TRBV29-1,TRBJ1-3,.,TGCAGCGTTCAGGATTCTACTGGAAACACCATATATTTT,CSVQDSTGNTIYF
.,TRBV15,TRBJ1-3,.,TGTGCCACCAGCTCCGCTCGAGGGGGAGGAAACACCATATATTTT,CATSSARGGGNTIYF
.,TRBV4-1,TRBJ1-2,.,TGCGCCAGCAGCCAGGGGGAGGGGGTAGGCTATGGCTACACCTTC,CASSQGEGVGYGYTF
TRBD1,TRBV6-5,TRBJ2-7,once,TGTGCCAGCATTCTGGACAGGGTGGGGGAGCAGTACTTC,CASILDRVGEQYF
.,TRBV28,TRBJ1-2,.,TGTGCCAGCAGTTCCTATATCGAAGGCTACACCTTC,CASSSYIEGYTF
TRBD2,TRBV28,TRBJ2-5,.,TGTGCCAGCAGTGCCTATTACTCCCTAGCGGGAGTCGGAGAGACCCAGTACTTC,CASSAYYSLAGVGETQYF
.,TRBV28,TRBJ1-5,.,TGTGCCAGCAGTTTGGAGAATCAGCCCCAGCATTTT,CASSLENQPQHF
.,TRBV27,TRBJ1-6,.,TGTGCCAGCAGTTTGGGGGCGCCTAATAATTCACCCCTCCACTTT,CASSLGAPNNSPLHF
TRBD1,TRBV2,TRBJ2-5,.,TGTGCCAGCAGAGTGGGGACAGGATCATCCCAGTACTTC,CASRVGTGSSQYF
.,TRBV7-9,TRBJ2-6,few,TGTGCCAGCAGCCTGGGTACAGGGTCCTCTGGGGCCAACGTCCTGACTTTC,CASSLGTGSSGANVLTF
TRBD1,TRBV2,TRBJ1-2,.,TGTGCCAGCAGTGAGACAGGGGGACTCTATGGCTACACCTTC,CASSETGGLYGYTF
TRBD1,TRBV24-1,TRBJ2-3,once,TGTGCCACCAGTGATAGCGACAGGGCAGATACGCAGTATTTT,CATSDSDRADTQYF
.,TRBV7-8,TRBJ2-1,.,TGTGCCAGCACCCCTTGGAGGGAGTATCTCTACAATGAGCAGTTCTTC,CASTPWREYLYNEQFF
TRBD2,TRBV10-1,TRBJ2-5,.,TGCGCCAGCAGTGAAGGCTCTCGGGAGGGAGAGACCCAGTACTTC,CASSEGSREGETQYF
TRBD1,TRBV7-9,TRBJ1-1,.,TGTGCCAGCAGCACCCGACAGGGCACTGAAGCTTTCTTT,CASSTRQGTEAFF
TRBD1,TRBV7-9,TRBJ1-4,.,TGTGCCAGCAGCTTAGGGGACAGGCGTAATGAAAAACTGTTTTTT,CASSLGDRRNEKLFF
TRBD2,TRBV2,TRBJ2-5,few,TGTGCCAGCATTACTAGCGGCCAAGAGACCCAGTACTTC,CASITSGQETQYF
.,TRBV4-1,TRBJ2-1,.,TGCGCCAGCAGCCAAGAGGGGGCGGGCTCCTACAATGAGCAGTTCTTC,CASSQEGAGSYNEQFF
TRBD1,TRBV7-9,TRBJ2-7,once,TGTGCCAGCAGCGCGCCAAGGGACAGGCAGTACTTC,CASSAPRDRQYF
.,TRBV6-5,TRBJ1-1,.,TGTGCCAGCAAACCCCCGACAGAAGACACTGAAGCTTTCTTT,CASKPPTEDTEAFF
TRBD1,TRBV27,TRBJ1-1,.,TGTGCCAGCAGTCGAGGACAGGCTTACACTGAAGCTTTCTTT,CASSRGQAYTEAFF
.,TRBV4-1,TRBJ1-2,.,TGCGCCAGCAGCCAAGAAGGCTCCGGGGGCTACACCTTC,CASSQEGSGGYTF
TRBD1,TRBV3-1/TRBV3-2,TRBJ1-6,few,TGTGCCAGCACCCCGACAGGGGGCGGTTCACCCCTCCACTTT,CASTPTGGGSPLHF
TRBD1,TRBV3-1/TRBV3-2,TRBJ2-5,.,TGTGCCAGCAGCCAAGGAGTCAGGGGGCGCATTCGGACCCAGTACTTC,CASSQGVRGRIRTQYF
TRBD2,TRBV7-2,TRBJ2-3,.,TGTGCCAGCAGCTCAGCGGGAGGAGGGACAGATACGCAGTATTTT,CASSSAGGGTDTQYF
TRBD1,TRBV6-5,TRBJ1-2,once,TGTGCCAGCAGTCGGGACAGGAACTATGGCTACACCTTC,CASSRDRNYGYTF
.,TRBV19,TRBJ2-2,.,TGTGCCAGTCCCGCCGGGGAGCTGTTTTTT,CASPAGELFF
.,TRBV9,TRBJ1-2,once,TGTGCCAGCAGCGTCAGAACCAGGGGTGGGACCTCCCACACCTTC,CASSVRTRGGTSHTF
.,TRBV12-3/TRBV12-4,TRBJ2-1,.,TGTGCCAGCACCACGGAGGGGCCTGAGCAGTTCTTC,CASTTEGPEQFF
.,TRBV7-3,TRBJ1-1,.,TGTGCCAGCAGCTATACTGTCCTATCAGAAGCTTTCTTT,CASSYTVLSEAFF
.,TRBV7-9,TRBJ1-2,.,TGTGCCAGCAGCCACAGTAGCGAAAACTATGGCTACACCTTC,CASSHSSENYGYTF
TRBD1,TRBV28,TRBJ1-2,few,TGTGCCAGCAGTTTCTCGAGGGACAGCCACTATGGCTACACCTTC,CASSFSRDSHYGYTF
TRBD1,TRBV2,TRBJ2-7,.,TGTGCCAGCAGTGGGGGACAGGGTGGCACCTACGAGCAGTACTTC,CASSGGQGGTYEQYF
.,TRBV7-6,TRBJ2-1,once,TGTGCCAGCAGCAAGGCCGGACAGAACTACAATGAGCAGTTCTTC,CASSKAGQNYNEQFF
.,TRBV7-9,TRBJ2-7,.,TGTGCCAGCAGCTTAGCTCTTTTGTTGGCGGACGAGCAGTACTTC,CASSLALLLADEQYF
.,TRBV30,TRBJ1-1,.,TGTGCCTGGACCCCGGGGGTGAACACTGAAGCTTTCTTT,CAWTPGVNTEAFF
.,TRBV30,TRBJ1-6,once,TGTGCCTGGGACAGAAAAGATCAGAATTCGCCCCTCCACTTT,CAWDRKDQNSPLHF
.,TRBV2,TRBJ2-2,.,TGTGCCAGCAGGTACAGGGCCCCACCCGGGGAGCTGTTTTTT,CASRYRAPPGELFF
.,TRBV4-2,TRBJ2-1,.,TGTGCCAGCAGCCACGATGACAGGCCCCCGGTCTTC,CASSHDDRPPVF